This T cell receptor beta chain derives from a study of regulatory T cells in long-lasting Graves disease. Findings and caveats of the study: With approximately 3,000 shared public clonotypes, persistent patients exceeded new patients, who shared over 850. The study found TRBV28, TRBJ1-2 and TRBJ2-5 favored in persistent disease.

Concerning this clonotype: Its target is not known.

Building the TCR beta libraries relied on iRepertoire HTBI primers, and CDR3 regions underwent Arm-PCR. Per the study methods: Overall, samples carried 62 TRBV and around 13 TRBJ segments. Via MiXCR, TCRdb re-called the multiplex PCR reads, giving one row per CDR3 protein. Here the V and J calls rest on TCRdb's processing, not on the authors' analysis. The sample consists of over 450,000 distinct CDR3 sequences, about 22% of them appearing once. The time point is: persistent/refractory GD, antithyroid drugs over 5 years with positive TRAb. Researchers made the TCR library from RNA that was extracted from PBMCs. The germline V and J ends were trimmed by 4 bases and 1 base, with 11 bases remaining between them. The germline V gene encodes CDR1 MGHRA and CDR2 YSYEKL. This CDR3 contains 14 residues.

The source material was peripheral blood mononuclear cells (PBMCs), sampled when the disease was refractory, from a patient treated with antithyroid drugs. This clonotype was sampled from a female donor with Graves disease. The chain carries TRBV4-1 and TRBJ2-7; D possibly corresponds to TRBD2 (6 bases). Here the CDR3 reads CASSPERVSYEQYF. The CDR3 DNA is TGCGCCAGCAGCCCTGAGCGGGTTTCCTACGAGCAGTACTTC.